Below are 14 T cell receptor beta chains sequenced from a single sample in a study of cytomegalovirus exposure and HLA in healthy donors. This PCR relied on a set of 60 Vbeta primers and 13 Jbeta primers. Clones were read by immunoSEQ multiplex PCR, and TCRdb kept only the in-frame ones, dropping some. The sample lists around 140,000 clones, 75% to 80% seen once, with about 2.4% in the top ten. Specimen: PBMCs. The source of these receptors is a woman aged 18-29 years in good health and CMV-seropositive.

The chain carries TRBV5-1 and TRBJ1-5; 11 nucleotides align to TRBD1. CDR3 size: 16 residues. The J segment lost 5 bases and the V segment lost 0 bases, leaving 4 bases of the junction unmatched. CDR1 and CDR2 (germline): SGHRS, YFSETQ. The CDR3 is CASSLGTGGYYQPQHF. In nucleotides, the CDR3 is TGCGCCAGCAGCTTGGGGACAGGGGGCTACTATCAGCCCCAGCATTTT.

The V call is TRBV6-1, the J call TRBJ1-1; D possibly corresponds to TRBD1 (5 bases). The V gene lost 7 bases and the J gene lost 3 bases, with 12 bases spanning the gap. This CDR3 contains 13 residues. Germline V CDR1 and CDR2: MNHNS, SASEGT. CDR3 DNA: TGTGCCAGCAATTTTCAGGGCTACACTGAAGCTTTCTTT. Its translation: CASNFQGYTEAFF.

The chain uses TRBV7-8 and TRBJ1-5; tentative D call: TRBD1 (5 bases). The CDR3 covers 14 residues. CDR1 is SGHVS and CDR2 is FQNEAQ in the germline V gene. Trimming stripped 7 bases from V and 6 bases from J, with 16 bases between. The CDR3: CASNTGGMSQPQHF. The CDR3 nucleotides are TGTGCCAGCAACACGGGGGGGATGAGTCAGCCCCAGCATTTT. Combining the CDR3 with reference TRBV7-8 and TRBJ1-5 gives the whole variable domain GAGVSQSPRYKVAKRGQDVALRCDPISGHVSLFWYQQALGQGPEFLTYFQNEAQLDKSGLPSDRFFAERPEGSVSTLKIQRTQQEDSAVYLCASNTGGMSQPQHFGDGTRLSIL.

The chain couples TRBV7-9 to TRBJ2-5, with 9 positions matching TRBD1. The J call may be in error: the DNA end matches TRBJ2-7 better. The CDR3 runs to 14 residues. Germline CDR1 SEHNR, CDR2 FQNEAQ (reference sequence). The CDR3, as DNA: TGTGCCAGCAGCCCAAGACAGGGGGTTCACGAGCAGTACTTC. It encodes CASSPRQGVHEQYF.

The J gene is TRBJ1-1, the V gene TRBV7-8; 8 bases line up with TRBD1. The junction had 6 bases not matched to a gene; V was cut back by 4 bases and J by 8 bases. The germline V gene encodes CDR1 SGHVS and CDR2 FQNEAQ. The CDR3 loop spans 13 amino acids. Here the CDR3 reads CASSSDRGGEAFF. The CDR3 coding sequence is TGTGCCAGCAGCTCAGACAGGGGAGGAGAAGCTTTCTTT.

J is TRBJ1-2 and V is TRBV6-6; 8 nucleotides line up with TRBD1. From germline, CDR1 is MNHNY and CDR2 SVGAGI (reference sequence). J gave up 8 bases and V 0 bases, and 8 bases lay outside the gene matches. The CDR3 loop spans 15 amino acids. CDR3 residues: CASSYSRITGGGYTF. The CDR3 DNA sequence: TGTGCCAGCAGTTACTCGAGGATAACAGGGGGGGGCTACACCTTC.

This clone turned up a few times. The chain combines TRBV5-4 with TRBJ2-2; 7 nucleotides align to TRBD2. The CDR3 is made up of 18 amino acids. The V gene's germline CDR1 is SGHNT and CDR2 YYREEE (reference sequence). V trimming: 4 bases; J trimming: 0 bases; junction bases outside the gene matches: 12. The CDR3 here is CASSRIGLAGSNTGELFF. In nucleotides, the CDR3 is TGTGCCAGCAGCCGGATAGGCTTAGCGGGTTCGAACACCGGGGAGCTGTTTTTT.

The V call is TRBV19, the J call TRBJ1-1; D gene unclear. CDR3 length equals 12 residues. The V end lost 8 bases, the J end lost 7 bases, and 14 bases lay between the germline ends. Germline CDR1 LNHDA, CDR2 SQIVND (reference sequence). The CDR3 reads CASRQSEGEAFF. The CDR3 bases are TGTGCCAGTCGCCAGTCGGAGGGTGAAGCTTTCTTT.

The CDR3: CASRGTNTDTQYF. CDR3 sequence (DNA): TGTGCCAGCAGGGGGACTAACACAGATACGCAGTATTTT. The chain recombines TRBV25-1 with TRBJ2-3, with 7 bases lining up with TRBD2. Germline CDR1 MGHDK, CDR2 SYGVNS. The V gene end was trimmed by 6 bases and the J gene end by 2 bases; junction bases not matched to a gene: 2. The CDR3 contains 13 residues.

The V and J genes are TRBV28 and TRBJ2-3; no clear D. This CDR3 has 12 amino acids. Germline CDR1 reads MDHEN; CDR2 reads SYDVKM. Deletions cut 8 bases from V and 2 bases from J, with 8 bases between. The CDR3 loop is CASSVLTDTQYF. DNA of the CDR3: TGTGCCAGCTCAGTTCTCACAGATACGCAGTATTTT.

J is TRBJ1-1 and V is TRBV30, with TRBD1 matching over 7 bases. Trimming took 3 bases from V and 1 from J; bases not matched to a gene: 2. The CDR3 is 13 amino acids. CDR1 and CDR2 (germline): GTSNPN, SVGIG (reference sequence). The CDR3 sequence is CAWRDRTNTEAFF. The CDR3 DNA sequence: TGTGCCTGGAGGGACAGGACGAACACTGAAGCTTTCTTT.

This clone was recorded a few times. The rearrangement uses TRBV7-9 and TRBJ2-1; 14 bases are shared with TRBD2. Germline values: CDR1 SEHNR, CDR2 FQNEAQ (reference sequence). This CDR3 comprises 17 residues. With V trimmed by 1 base and J by 12 bases, 11 bases remained unmatched. DNA for the CDR3: TGTGCCAGCAGCTTAGAAGAACGACTAGCGGGGGGGCAGTTGCAGTTCTTC. Protein sequence: CASSLEERLAGGQLQFF.

This clone was seen a single time. V and J are TRBV7-9 and TRBJ2-3; tentatively, D is TRBD1 (5 bases). The V end lost 5 bases, the J end lost 7 bases, and 16 bases lay between the germline ends. There are 14 residues in the CDR3. Germline CDR1 is SEHNR and CDR2 is FQNEAQ (reference sequence). The CDR3 sequence: CASSPSTGLHTQYF. In DNA, the CDR3 is TGTGCCAGCAGCCCATCAACAGGTTTGCATACGCAGTATTTT.

The rearrangement links TRBV7-9 to TRBJ2-7; 14 bases map to TRBD2. CDR1 SEHNR and CDR2 FQNEAQ come from the germline V gene (reference sequence). V shed 3 bases, J shed 3 bases, and the junction held 1 base outside the gene matches. The CDR3 covers 15 residues. The CDR3 here is CASSFGTSGGYEQYF. The CDR3 bases are TGTGCCAGCAGCTTCGGGACTAGCGGGGGCTACGAGCAGTACTTC. The variable domain in full, with the rest retrieved from reference TRBV7-9 and TRBJ2-7, is DTGVSQNPRHKITKRGQNVTFRCDPISEHNRLYWYRQTLGQGPEFLTYFQNEAQLEKSRLLSDRFSAERPKGSFSTLEIQRTEQGDSAMYLCASSFGTSGGYEQYFGPGTRLTVT.